Included here is one TCR beta chain sequence, with context. Its antigen is currently not known. Base qualities are not recorded, but no much larger clone differs from it by a single base. Preparation of the library involved the immunoSEQ multiplex PCR assay. For TCR sequencing, RNA was extracted from every sample and reverse transcribed into cDNA to serve as template. First-strand cDNA was synthesized with SuperScript III using a 2:1 mix of oligo-dT and random hexamers. A synthetic immune receptor repertoire was used to gauge amplification bias, and whatever bias remained was removed computationally. Turning to the authors' computational methods: After raw reads were preprocessed to remove errors, the CDR3 was defined following IMGT conventions as running from the conserved cysteine to phenylalanine. To get clonality, Shannon entropy was normalized by log2 of the number of productive unique TCRs and the result was subtracted from 1. Whether scalp clones were CD4 or CD8 was inferred by matching scalp TCRbeta sequences against CD4 and CD8 repertoires sorted from blood. TCRdb stores this immuneACCESS table with in-frame sequences only. Part of the clones is absent; in the studies checked, under half of the shortfall reflects unresolved V genes, and no reason is known for the rest. Clonal size and the V and J genes are those of that table, whereas D and trimming came from the DNA. Counted in this sample were approximately 100,000 clones; 85% to 90% of them appeared once. Roughly 10% of the sample is taken by the ten largest.

These data belong to a study of CD8+ T cells in alopecia areata (dated by TCRdb to 2017 to 2018). For context, the study as a whole: The treated patients took part in an open-label pilot trial in which moderate-to-severe alopecia areata was treated with oral tofacitinib at 5 to 10 mg twice daily. Patients received tofacitinib for 6 to 18 months and were then followed off drug for 6 months to check for delayed response and recurrence. For the treated patients, the SALT score, which quantifies what percentage of scalp surface area is affected, served as the measure of disease severity. To study T cell clonal expansion in alopecia areata, the researchers applied high-throughput TCRbeta sequencing to both the C3H/HeJ mouse model and human patients. On the human side, TCRbeta sequencing was run on scalp tissue and on sorted CD4+ and CD8+ peripheral blood T cells from healthy controls and from alopecia areata patients with either patchy or totalis/universalis disease. Patients on tofacitinib were biopsied at baseline and after 4 and 24 weeks of treatment, and several of the patients also had a later scalp biopsy. Scalp clonality was compared across normal scalp (n=4), patchy alopecia areata scalp (n=8), and alopecia totalis/universalis scalp (n=8). RNA was obtained with the PAXgene miRNA kit for fixed scalp, the miRNeasy kit for PBMCs, and the RNeasy kit for mouse skin. TCRbeta CDR3 regions were amplified by immunoSEQ multiplex PCR using 35 Vbeta forward and 13 Jbeta reverse primers.

What the study reported, not specific to this receptor: Many expanded lesional clones persisted in scalp and blood during tofacitinib treatment, which may partly explain relapse after stopping treatment. Shared TCR sequences between patients were less evident than in mice, which may be partly attributable to HLA diversity in the patient population. Lesional scalp, especially in alopecia totalis/universalis, showed higher clonality and more expanded CD8+ clones than normal scalp, suggesting antigenic drive. Scalp clonality and the number of expanded CD8+ clones among the top 100 scalp clones were significantly decreased by tofacitinib. Unlike mouse skin, which is dominated by gammadelta T cells, normal human skin has resident alphabeta T cells that are also sequenced, and this complicates analysis of the scalp TCR repertoire. Because the treated cohort was small and had just a single nonresponder, larger studies are needed to establish links between baseline CD8+ expansion and response.

CDR3 length: 17 amino acids, cysteine to phenylalanine. Only CDR3 DNA remains: 51 bases, in frame from the first base. Based on the germline V gene, the CDR1 and CDR2 sequences are WSHSY and SAAADI. At the junction V is shortened by 0 bases and J by 3 bases; bases outside the gene matches: 5. Explained via the paper, the treatment or condition label denotes: oral pan-JAK inhibitor, 5-10 mg twice daily. From alopecia areata patients, peripheral blood was collected along with lesional scalp punch biopsies. PBMCs were isolated by density centrifugation and stained for CD3, CD4 and CD8, and CD4+ and CD8+ T cells were sorted on a FACSAria.

The rearranged chain carries TRBV10-2 and TRBJ2-3, and 11 bases in between align with TRBD1. The sequenced sample was CD8+ T cells sorted from blood, obtained around week 30, from a patient treated with tofacitinib. This receptor was obtained from a human donor with alopecia areata. The CDR3 corresponds to CASSESRRDRGTDTQYF. The sequenced DNA: TGCGCCAGCAGTGAGTCTCGTCGGGACAGGGGGACAGATACGCAGTATTTT.